This T cell receptor (beta chain) was sequenced in a study of shared clonotypes between healthy human individuals. Regarding the study as a whole: Clonotype sharing among donors was expected to depend on sequencing depth. Some naive CD4 clonotypes, roughly 5%, turned up in common across several donors.

CDR1 is SGHVS and CDR2 is FQNEAQ in the germline V gene. The CDR3 extends over 15 amino acids. After removal of 5 bases from V and 6 bases from J, the junction contained 10 bases not matched to a gene. Note on this clone: Its antigen is unknown.

Repertoires were generated with immunoSEQ multiplex PCR, while TCRdb's copy carries only in-frame clones and drops some. The sample carries millions of clones, roughly 95% recorded once. V is TRBV7-8 and J is TRBJ1-5; 7 bases align to TRBD1. Sequenced material: naive CD4+ T cells sorted from blood. Subset denoted: CD45RA+ positively selected. This receptor was taken from a man aged 18 to 29 in good health. The CDR3 nucleotides read TGTGCCAGCAGCGCCCGGGACAGTCCTTCTCAGCCCCAGCATTTT. It codes for CASSARDSPSQPQHF.